A single sample gave rise to the 28 T cell receptor beta chains below, sequenced in a study of blood T cell repertoires in COVID-19. TCRdb's table, derived via immunoSEQ multiplex PCR, lists solely in-frame clones and lacks some. Of roughly 50,000 clones in the sample, about 90% are singletons; the top ten hold around 7.3%. The sequenced sample was peripheral blood. All receptors derive from a woman aged 60-70 years with active or convalescent COVID-19.

The V gene is TRBV7-2, the J gene TRBJ2-5, with D perhaps matching TRBD2 (5 bases). This CDR3 region has 10 residues. Trimming shortened V by 5 bases and J by 7 bases, and 5 bases separated the two germline ends. The germline V gene has CDR1 SGHTA and CDR2 FQGNSA. The CDR3 nucleotides read TGTGCCAGCAGCGAGGGGACCCAGTACTTC. It specifies CASSEGTQYF.

This chain joins TRBV4-2 and TRBJ1-4; 7 nucleotides align to TRBD1. The junction had 10 bases not matched to a gene; V was cut back by 6 bases and J by 0 bases. CDR3 length: 17 amino acids. Germline-derived CDR1 and CDR2 are LGHNA and YNFKEQ. The CDR3 loop is CASRHTGEGPTNEKLFF. CDR3 bases: TGTGCCAGCAGACACACAGGGGAAGGGCCAACTAATGAAAAACTGTTTTTT.

J is TRBJ2-3 and V is TRBV19, with 12 bases that match TRBD2. In germline, CDR1 is LNHDA, CDR2 SQIVND (reference sequence). CDR3 length: 14 residues. J lost 5 bases, V lost 3 bases, and 0 bases had no gene match. The CDR3 is CASSMGLAGDTQYF. For the CDR3, the DNA is TGTGCCAGTAGTATGGGACTAGCGGGAGATACGCAGTATTTT.

The chain has TRBV29-1 and TRBJ2-1; 8 positions agree with TRBD2. The junction had 16 bases not matched to a gene; V was cut back by 6 bases and J by 0 bases. Germline-derived CDR1 and CDR2 are SQVTM and ANQGSEA. This CDR3 has 18 amino acids. Written as DNA, the CDR3 is TGCAGCGTGACAGGAACTAGCGGCACCGAGAGCTCCTACAATGAGCAGTTCTTC. The encoded protein is CSVTGTSGTESSYNEQFF.

The rearrangement joins TRBV20-1 to TRBJ1-2; TRBD1 is a possible D gene (6 bases). Trimming stripped 5 bases from V and 6 bases from J, with 10 bases between. The CDR3 has 11 amino acids. Looked up from germline, CDR1 is DFQATT and CDR2 is SNEGSKA (reference sequence). The CDR3 DNA follows: TGCAGTGCTCCACAGGGCCATGGCTACACCTTC. Its translation: CSAPQGHGYTF.

CDR3 sequence: CASSPATNEKLFF. CDR3 bases: TGTGCCAGCAGCCCTGCAACTAATGAAAAACTGTTTTTT. This chain joins TRBV28 and TRBJ1-4, with D hard to call. The CDR3 length is 13 residues. Trimming left V 6 bases short and J 0 bases short, with 5 bases between. Germline V gene data show CDR1 as MDHEN and CDR2 as SYDVKM.

The rearrangement links TRBV5-1 to TRBJ2-3; 8 bases are a match to TRBD2. Germline V lookup: CDR1 SGHRS, CDR2 YFSETQ. This CDR3 spans 16 amino acids. V was pared by 4 bases and J by 2 bases, with 9 bases of the junction left unmatched. CDR3 region: CASSRDLAGNTDTQYF. CDR3 nucleotide sequence: TGCGCCAGCAGCCGAGATCTAGCGGGCAACACAGATACGCAGTATTTT.

V gene TRBV11-2 combines with J gene TRBJ2-7; TRBD1 matches at 12 bases. The junction had 1 base not matched to a gene; V was cut back by 4 bases and J by 6 bases. The CDR3 spans 13 residues. Per the germline V gene, CDR1 is SGHAT and CDR2 is FQNNGV. CDR3 protein: CASSSGQGAEQYF. DNA for the CDR3: TGTGCCAGCAGCTCGGGACAGGGGGCCGAGCAGTACTTC.

The CDR3 DNA reads TGTGCAAGTCGCTTAGCGGGGACAAAGGGGGAGCTGTTTTTT. It encodes CASRLAGTKGELFF. The V and J genes are TRBV12-2 and TRBJ2-2; the table's D call of TRBD1 was not tested on the DNA. TRBV12-2 represents a pseudogene. CDR3 length equals 14 residues.

The chain carries TRBV27 and TRBJ1-5; TRBD1 is a possible D gene (6 bases). Germline CDR1 MNHEY, CDR2 SMNVEV (reference sequence). The CDR3 spans 15 residues. V lost 6 bases to trimming and J lost 6 bases, with 18 bases between them. The CDR3 nucleotides read TGTGCCAGCAGACCCGGACAGAGATGGAGTCAGCCCCAGCATTTT. Translation gives CASRPGQRWSQPQHF.

A few counts support this clone. The chain uses TRBV28 and TRBJ1-2; tentatively, D is TRBD1 (5 bases). CDR1 MDHEN and CDR2 SYDVKM come from the germline V gene. The V and J ends lost 0 bases and 6 bases respectively, with 14 bases between them. The CDR3 spans 15 residues. The CDR3 DNA is TGTGCCAGCAGTTTATGGGTCGAAAGGGGCGATGGCTACACCTTC. Its protein product is CASSLWVERGDGYTF.

This clone has only a few counts. Other DNA sequences within the sample encode an identical CDR3. The chain is built from TRBV5-1 and TRBJ2-5; tentative D call: TRBD1 (6 bases). The CDR3 is 15 residues long. Deletions cut 4 bases from V and 0 bases from J, with 13 bases between. Germline assignment: CDR1 SGHRS and CDR2 YFSETQ. The CDR3: CASSERDRNQETQYF. The DNA for the CDR3 is TGCGCCAGCAGCGAACGAGACAGGAACCAAGAGACCCAGTACTTC. The whole variable domain, remainder taken from reference TRBV5-1 and TRBJ2-5, is KAGVTQTPRYLIKTRGQQVTLSCSPISGHRSVSWYQQTPGQGLQFLFEYFSETQRNKGNFPGRFSGRQFSNSRSEMNVSTLELGDSALYLCASSERDRNQETQYFGPGTRLLVL.

The rearrangement joins TRBV18 to TRBJ2-7; 11 positions match TRBD2. The CDR3 is 15 residues long. Germline V gives CDR1 KGHSH, CDR2 LQKENI. The J segment lost 7 bases and the V segment lost 3 bases, leaving 8 bases of the junction unmatched. Here the CDR3 DNA reads TGTGCCAGCTCACCTGAGACTAGCGGGGAAAGAGAGCAGTACTTC. Translating gives CASSPETSGEREQYF.

The rearrangement uses TRBV6-1 and TRBJ1-5; 10 nucleotides match TRBD1. The trim removed 3 bases at V and 7 bases at J, leaving 3 bases unmatched. Germline CDR1 MNHNS, CDR2 SASEGT. This CDR3 has 14 amino acids. The DNA of the CDR3 is TGTGCCAGCAGTGAGGGACAGGGGCTGCAGCCCCAGCATTTT. It yields the protein CASSEGQGLQPQHF.

This chain connects TRBV3-1 (or the pseudogene TRBV3-2) to TRBJ1-6; 7 bases fit TRBD1. Germline V gene data show CDR1 as LGHDT and CDR2 as YNNKEL (reference sequence). V lost 4 bases and J lost 7; bases outside the gene matches: 4. The CDR3 extends over 14 amino acids. CDR3 coding DNA: TGTGCCAGCAGCCTCGGACAGGAGAATTCACCCCTCCACTTT. It translates to CASSLGQENSPLHF.

Details on this clone: The same CDR3 is also encoded by other DNA sequences in this sample. This chain uses TRBV19 with TRBJ2-2; 9 bases are shared with TRBD1. V trimming: 9 bases; J trimming: 5 bases; junction bases outside the gene matches: 4. CDR3 length: 13 residues. Germline V lookup: CDR1 LNHDA, CDR2 SQIVND (reference sequence). This chain's CDR3 is CASGQGRTGELFF. The CDR3 coding sequence is TGTGCCAGCGGACAGGGGAGGACCGGGGAGCTGTTTTTT.

V is TRBV6-5 and J is TRBJ1-5; TRBD1 is a possible D gene (6 bases). Germline V gives CDR1 MNHEY, CDR2 SVGAGI. Deletions cut 6 bases from V and 4 bases from J, with 10 bases between. The CDR3 loop spans 13 amino acids. CDR3 DNA: TGTGCCAGCAGAAGGGGGGGGAATCAGCCCCAGCATTTT. Translating gives CASRRGGNQPQHF.

This sequence joins TRBV18 and TRBJ2-7; 10 bases are a match to TRBD1. The CDR3 is 16 amino acids. Trimming took 3 bases from V and 2 from J; bases not matched to a gene: 7. Germline V gene lookup returns CDR1 KGHSH and CDR2 LQKENI. The CDR3 region has the DNA TGTGCCAGCTCACCTCGGGGCGGACAGGGGGCCTACGAGCAGTACTTC. Protein: CASSPRGGQGAYEQYF.

CDR3 residues: CASSSVQGAQHF. DNA for the CDR3: TGTGCCAGCAGTTCTGTACAGGGGGCCCAGCATTTT. The V call is TRBV12-3 or TRBV12-4, the J call TRBJ1-5; the match to TRBD1 covers 8 bases. The junction had 4 bases not matched to a gene; V was cut back by 4 bases and J by 11 bases. This CDR3 has 12 amino acids.

The chain employs TRBV18 and TRBJ2-1; 7 bases agree with TRBD2. With V trimmed by 2 bases and J by 6 bases, 13 bases remained unmatched. Germline CDR1 reads KGHSH; CDR2 reads LQKENI. CDR3 length: 17 amino acids. The CDR3 is CASSPVKGGRSINEQFF. CDR3 coding DNA: TGTGCCAGCTCACCAGTAAAGGGAGGGAGGTCTATCAATGAGCAGTTCTTC.

This chain uses TRBV30 with TRBJ1-2, with a weak D call TRBD1 (6 bases). CDR3 size: 13 residues. V was pared by 4 bases and J by 2 bases, with 11 bases between. Per the germline V gene, CDR1 is GTSNPN and CDR2 is SVGIG (reference sequence). For the CDR3, the DNA is TGTGCCTGGAAGAGGGGGTTGAACTATGGCTACACCTTC. Translating gives CAWKRGLNYGYTF.

This clone is a singleton in its sample. J is TRBJ1-6 and V is TRBV18; D perhaps matches TRBD1 (6 bases). CDR1 and CDR2 from the germline V gene are KGHSH and LQKENI. This CDR3 is built from 15 residues. V shed 3 bases and J shed 7 bases, with 13 bases lying between them. CDR3 bases: TGTGCCAGCTCACCGGAGGCAGGGGACAATTCACCCCTCCACTTT. This sequence encodes CASSPEAGDNSPLHF.

The chain combines TRBV5-4 with TRBJ2-7, with 8 bases matching TRBD2. V was clipped by 1 base and J by 7 bases; unmatched bases: 7. CDR1 and CDR2 from the germline V gene are SGHNT and YYREEE (reference sequence). The CDR3 length is 14 residues. Here the CDR3 DNA reads TGTGCCAGCAGCTTGCCGGGGGGGGTTGGTGAGCAGTACTTC. It encodes CASSLPGGVGEQYF.

The chain is built from TRBV28 and TRBJ2-7, with 8 bases identical to TRBD2. The germline V gene has CDR1 MDHEN and CDR2 SYDVKM. The CDR3 covers 17 residues. With 5 bases clipped from V and 0 bases from J, the junction kept 12 bases outside the gene matches. Written as DNA, the CDR3 is TGTGCCAGCAGTACCCCCCTTCTAGCGGGCCTCTCCTACGAGCAGTACTTC. Its protein product is CASSTPLLAGLSYEQYF.

The V gene is TRBV6-1, the J gene TRBJ1-6, with TRBD1 identical over 11 bases. The CDR3 length is 18 residues. The ends lost 2 bases at V and 0 bases at J; junction bases unmatched: 3. CDR1 is MNHNS and CDR2 is SASEGT in the germline V gene. The CDR3 protein is CASSESGTGGSYNSPLHF. The CDR3, as DNA: TGTGCCAGCAGTGAATCTGGGACAGGGGGCTCCTATAATTCACCCCTCCACTTT.

The V call is TRBV7-2, the J call TRBJ2-2, with D possibly matching TRBD1 (5 bases). The germline V and J ends were trimmed by 1 base and 0 bases, with 9 bases remaining between them. The CDR3 is 16 amino acids. CDR1 is SGHTA and CDR2 is FQGNSA in the germline V gene. CDR3 sequence (DNA): TGTGCCAGCAGCTTAGGGGGCCTCGCGAACACCGGGGAGCTGTTTTTT. Translation gives CASSLGGLANTGELFF. Combining the CDR3 with reference TRBV7-2 and TRBJ2-2 gives the whole variable domain GAGVSQSPSNKVTEKGKDVELRCDPISGHTALYWYRQSLGQGLEFLIYFQGNSAPDKSGLPSDRFSAERTGGSVSTLTIQRTQQEDSAVYLCASSLGGLANTGELFFGEGSRLTVL.

The CDR3 sequence: CASTKKAANTEAFF. The CDR3 DNA sequence: TGTGCCAGCACCAAAAAGGCGGCGAACACTGAAGCTTTCTTT. J is TRBJ1-1 and V is TRBV5-4, with D uncertain. The germline V gene encodes CDR1 SGHNT and CDR2 YYREEE (reference sequence). V lost 6 bases and J 1 base, leaving 13 bases between the germline ends. CDR3 size: 14 residues.

This chain uses TRBV11-2 with TRBJ1-4; D perhaps matches TRBD1 (6 bases). Trimming removed 5 bases at V and 4 bases at J, with 11 bases between. This CDR3 is built from 14 residues. CDR1 SGHAT and CDR2 FQNNGV come from the germline V gene. CDR3 loop: CASSTRQDNEKLFF. The CDR3 region has the DNA TGTGCCAGCAGCACCCGACAGGATAATGAAAAACTGTTTTTT.